The TCR beta chain described here comes from a study of OX40 agonist ivuxolimab in advanced cancers. This CDR3 region has 18 residues. V was pared by 1 base and J by 0 bases, with 13 bases between. Germline CDR1 SGHAT, CDR2 FQNNGV. TCRdb's table, derived via immunoSEQ multiplex PCR, lists solely in-frame clones and lacks some. The table records about 81,000 clones, approximately 79% of them present only once. Comment on this clone: Its antigen is undetermined.

Study observations and caveats: There were also nonresponders showing low normalized T-cell clonal expansion. Not determined was the antigen specificity of the expanded peripheral T cells.

The receptor was isolated from an adult with an advanced solid tumor such as melanoma, head and neck, liver or kidney cancer. Sequenced here: CD4+ or CD8+ T cells sorted from blood, sampled in a trial of the OX40 agonist ivuxolimab. V gene TRBV11-2 combines with J gene TRBJ2-6; D perhaps matches TRBD1 (6 bases). The CDR3 reads CASSLVPGTTSGANVLTF. The CDR3 DNA reads as TGTGCCAGCAGCTTAGTCCCAGGGACAACCTCTGGGGCCAACGTCCTGACTTTC. Together with reference TRBV11-2 and TRBJ2-6, the CDR3 gives the full variable domain: EAGVAQSPRYKIIEKRQSVAFWCNPISGHATLYWYQQILGQGPKLLIQFQNNGVVDDSQLPKDRFSAERLKGVDSTLKIQPAKLEDSAVYLCASSLVPGTTSGANVLTFGAGSRLTVL.